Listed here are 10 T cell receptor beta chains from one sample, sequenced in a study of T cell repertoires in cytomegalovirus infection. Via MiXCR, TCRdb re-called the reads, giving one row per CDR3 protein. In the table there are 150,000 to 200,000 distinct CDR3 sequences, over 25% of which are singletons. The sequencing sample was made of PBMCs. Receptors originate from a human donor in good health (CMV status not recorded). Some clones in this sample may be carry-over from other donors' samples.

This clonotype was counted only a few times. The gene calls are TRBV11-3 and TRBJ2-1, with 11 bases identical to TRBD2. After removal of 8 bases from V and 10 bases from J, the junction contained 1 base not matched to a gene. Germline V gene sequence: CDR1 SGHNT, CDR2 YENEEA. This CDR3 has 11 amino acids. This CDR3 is CASSSGGEQFF. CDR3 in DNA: TGTGCCAGCTCTAGCGGGGGGGAGCAGTTCTTC.

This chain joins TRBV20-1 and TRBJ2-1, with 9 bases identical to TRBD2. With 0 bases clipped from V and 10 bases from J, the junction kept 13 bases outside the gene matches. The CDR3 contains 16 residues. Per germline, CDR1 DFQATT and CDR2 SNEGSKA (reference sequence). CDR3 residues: CSARDGPSGDHPEQFF. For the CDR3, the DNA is TGCAGTGCTAGAGACGGGCCTAGCGGGGACCATCCCGAGCAGTTCTTC.

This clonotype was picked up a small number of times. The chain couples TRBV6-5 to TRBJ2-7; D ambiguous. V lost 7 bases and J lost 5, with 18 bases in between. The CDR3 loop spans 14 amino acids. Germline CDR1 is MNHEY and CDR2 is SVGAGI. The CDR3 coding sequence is TGTGCCAGCACCCAACGTGGGGTCCGGGACGAGCAGTACTTC. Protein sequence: CASTQRGVRDEQYF.

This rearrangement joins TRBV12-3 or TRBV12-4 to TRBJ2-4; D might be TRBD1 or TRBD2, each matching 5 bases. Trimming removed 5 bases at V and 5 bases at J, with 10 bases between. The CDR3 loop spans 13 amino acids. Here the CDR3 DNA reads TGTGCCAGCAGTCCGCCGGGACAAAACATTCAGTACTTC. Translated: CASSPPGQNIQYF.

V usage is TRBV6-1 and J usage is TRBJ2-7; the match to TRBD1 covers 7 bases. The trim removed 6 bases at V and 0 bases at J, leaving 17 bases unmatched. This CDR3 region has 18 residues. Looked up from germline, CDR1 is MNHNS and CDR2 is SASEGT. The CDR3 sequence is CASRRKDHRDRISYEQYF. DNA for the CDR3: TGTGCCAGCAGGAGGAAAGATCATCGGGACAGAATCTCCTACGAGCAGTACTTC.

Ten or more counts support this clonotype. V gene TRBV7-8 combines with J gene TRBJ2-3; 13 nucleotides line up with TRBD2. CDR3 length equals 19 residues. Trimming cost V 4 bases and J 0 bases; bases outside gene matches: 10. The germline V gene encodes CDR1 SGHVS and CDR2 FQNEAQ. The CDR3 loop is CASSSSSGTSGASTDTQYF. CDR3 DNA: TGTGCCAGCAGCTCATCATCCGGGACTAGCGGGGCGAGCACAGATACGCAGTATTTT.

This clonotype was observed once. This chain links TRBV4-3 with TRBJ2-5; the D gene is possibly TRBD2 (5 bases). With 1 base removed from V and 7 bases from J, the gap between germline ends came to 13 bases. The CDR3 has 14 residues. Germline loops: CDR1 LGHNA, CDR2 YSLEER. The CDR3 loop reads CASSQARSRGTQYF. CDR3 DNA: TGCGCCAGCAGCCAAGCCCGCAGCCGGGGGACCCAGTACTTC.

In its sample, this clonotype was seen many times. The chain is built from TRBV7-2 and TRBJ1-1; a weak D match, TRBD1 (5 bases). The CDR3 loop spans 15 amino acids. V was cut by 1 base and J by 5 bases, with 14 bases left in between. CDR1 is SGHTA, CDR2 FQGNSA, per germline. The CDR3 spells CASSLGSREGTEAFF. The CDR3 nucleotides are TGTGCCAGCAGCTTAGGGTCAAGGGAGGGGACTGAAGCTTTCTTT.

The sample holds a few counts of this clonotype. The CDR3: CASSVRDRSYNEQFF. The CDR3 DNA reads as TGTGCCAGTAGTGTCCGGGACAGGTCCTACAATGAGCAGTTCTTC. The chain joins TRBV19 to TRBJ2-1, with 8 positions matching TRBD1. J was trimmed by 1 base and V by 5 bases; bases with no gene match: 4. The CDR3 totals 15 residues. Germline V gene lookup returns CDR1 LNHDA and CDR2 SQIVND (reference sequence).

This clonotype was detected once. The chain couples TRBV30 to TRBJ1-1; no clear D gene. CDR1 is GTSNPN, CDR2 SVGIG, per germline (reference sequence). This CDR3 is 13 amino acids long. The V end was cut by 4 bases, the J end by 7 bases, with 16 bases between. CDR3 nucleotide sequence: TGTGCCTGGATACCAAAGAATGGCTTTGAAGCTTTCTTT. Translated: CAWIPKNGFEAFF.